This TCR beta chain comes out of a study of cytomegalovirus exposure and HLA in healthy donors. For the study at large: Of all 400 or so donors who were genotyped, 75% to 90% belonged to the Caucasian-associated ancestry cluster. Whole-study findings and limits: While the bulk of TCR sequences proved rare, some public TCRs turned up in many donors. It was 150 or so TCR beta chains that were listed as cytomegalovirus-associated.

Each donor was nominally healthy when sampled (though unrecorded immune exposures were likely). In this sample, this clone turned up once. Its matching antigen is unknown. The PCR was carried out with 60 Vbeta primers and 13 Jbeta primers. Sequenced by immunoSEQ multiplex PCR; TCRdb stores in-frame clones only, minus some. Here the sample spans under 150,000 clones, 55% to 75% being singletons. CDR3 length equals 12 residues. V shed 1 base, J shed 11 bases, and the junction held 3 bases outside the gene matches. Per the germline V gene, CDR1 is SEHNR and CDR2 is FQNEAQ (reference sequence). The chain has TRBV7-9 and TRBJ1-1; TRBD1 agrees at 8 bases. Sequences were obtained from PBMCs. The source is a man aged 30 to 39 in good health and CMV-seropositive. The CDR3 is CASSLEDREAFF. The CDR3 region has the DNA TGTGCCAGCAGCTTAGAGGACAGGGAGGCTTTCTTT.